Shown below are 32 T cell receptor beta chains from a single sample sequenced in a study of blood T cell repertoires in COVID-19. Here immunoSEQ multiplex PCR was the method, and the copy in TCRdb shows in-frame clones only, minus some. The table lists about 150,000 clones, 70% to 90% of them singletons. The specimen was peripheral blood. The receptors derive from a woman over 75 with COVID-19, enrolled during active disease.

The chain has TRBV12-3 or TRBV12-4 and TRBJ1-2; tentative D call: TRBD1 (6 bases). The V gene lost 3 bases and the J gene lost 8 bases, with 13 bases spanning the gap. This CDR3 has 13 amino acids. The CDR3 nucleotides are TGTGCCAGCAGTTTGAAGGGGGAGGGCGGCTACACCTTC. The encoded protein is CASSLKGEGGYTF.

This clone was recorded only once. The gene calls are TRBV21-1 and TRBJ2-6; TRBD2, the D gene given by the table, was not confirmed from the DNA. TRBV21-1 is reported as a pseudogene. The CDR3 runs to 17 residues. CDR3 sequence (DNA): TGTGCCAGCAGCAAGGTGGCGGCAAGCTCTGGGGCCAACGTCCTGACTTTC. This gives the protein CASSKVAASSGANVLTF.

CDR3 nucleotide sequence: TGTGCCAGCAGCCAGCGGACTAGCGGGGCTGGCAATGAGCAGTTCTTC. Protein product: CASSQRTSGAGNEQFF. The rearrangement uses TRBV4-2 and TRBJ2-1; 12 positions match TRBD2. V gave up 3 bases and J gave up 6 bases; unmatched junction bases: 6. The CDR3 extends over 16 amino acids. Germline values: CDR1 LGHNA, CDR2 YNFKEQ.

The chain is built from TRBV7-2 and TRBJ1-2; TRBD1 is a possible D gene (5 bases). The length of the CDR3 is 12 residues. The germline V gene has CDR1 SGHTA and CDR2 FQGNSA. Between the trimmed V and J ends, which lost 5 bases and 7 bases, there was a span of 11 bases. This CDR3 is CASSPDGGGYTF. The CDR3 region has the DNA TGTGCCAGCAGCCCAGACGGGGGTGGCTACACCTTC.

This chain links TRBV2 with TRBJ1-4; TRBD1 agrees at 7 bases. This CDR3 has 14 residues. The J segment lost 5 bases and the V segment lost 6 bases, leaving 6 bases of the junction unmatched. Germline CDR1 and CDR2: SNHLY and FYNNEI. The CDR3 loop is CASRRGRGNEKLFF. CDR3 DNA: TGTGCCAGCAGAAGAGGCAGGGGGAATGAAAAACTGTTTTTT.

The chain recombines TRBV28 with TRBJ1-3; D not certain. V lost 8 bases and J 4 bases, leaving 9 bases between the germline ends. This CDR3 has 12 amino acids. The germline V gene encodes CDR1 MDHEN and CDR2 SYDVKM. This chain's CDR3 is CASRKLGNTIYF. The CDR3 DNA sequence: TGTGCCAGCCGCAAACTGGGAAACACCATATATTTT. The full variable domain, rest sourced from reference TRBV28 and TRBJ1-3, is DVKVTQSSRYLVKRTGEKVFLECVQDMDHENMFWYRQDPGLGLRLIYFSYDVKMKEKGDIPEGYSVSREKKERFSLILESASTNQTSMYLCASRKLGNTIYFGEGSWLTVV.

The rearrangement uses TRBV2 and TRBJ2-5, with 8 bases matching TRBD2. The germline CDR1 and CDR2 sequences are SNHLY and FYNNEI. The CDR3 extends over 14 amino acids. V lost 5 bases and J lost 1; bases outside the gene matches: 3. The CDR3 spells CASSPGLGQETQYF. The CDR3 coding sequence is TGTGCCAGCAGTCCGGGACTAGGCCAAGAGACCCAGTACTTC.

The chain combines TRBV7-9 with TRBJ1-2; 10 nucleotides line up with TRBD1. CDR3 length: 14 amino acids. Germline V gene data show CDR1 as SEHNR and CDR2 as FQNEAQ (reference sequence). Trimming at V came to 5 bases and at J to 6 bases, leaving 6 bases not matched to a gene. The CDR3 reads CASSPGQGLDGYTF. In DNA form, the CDR3 reads TGTGCCAGCAGCCCGGGACAGGGGTTGGATGGCTACACCTTC.

This chain connects TRBV10-3 to TRBJ2-7; 7 bases fit TRBD2. The J segment lost 5 bases and the V segment lost 7 bases, leaving 5 bases of the junction unmatched. CDR1 ENHRY and CDR2 SYGVKD come from the germline V gene. The CDR3 consists of 12 residues. The CDR3 reads CAITRGLDEQYF. DNA of the CDR3: TGTGCCATCACCCGAGGACTAGACGAGCAGTACTTC.

The rearrangement joins TRBV4-1 to TRBJ2-7; the match to TRBD1 covers 8 bases. CDR3 length equals 15 residues. Germline assignment: CDR1 MGHRA and CDR2 YSYEKL. The V gene end was trimmed by 3 bases and the J gene end by 5 bases; junction bases not matched to a gene: 9. This CDR3 reads CASSQYPGQVDEQYF. CDR3 sequence (DNA): TGCGCCAGCAGCCAGTACCCGGGACAGGTCGACGAGCAGTACTTC.

The J gene is TRBJ1-1, the V gene TRBV30; 7 bases are shared with TRBD1. This CDR3 is 15 amino acids long. J lost 2 bases, V lost 3 bases, and 9 bases had no gene match. The germline CDR1 and CDR2 sequences are GTSNPN and SVGIG (reference sequence). CDR3 DNA: TGTGCCTGGAGGAGAGACAGGGCACTCAACACTGAAGCTTTCTTT. It yields the protein CAWRRDRALNTEAFF.

This clone came up once. The CDR3 coding sequence is TGTGCCAGTGTCGGACAGGCAATCTATGGCTACACCTTC. Protein sequence: CASVGQAIYGYTF. The chain joins TRBV28 to TRBJ1-2; 7 positions match TRBD1. Germline V gene data show CDR1 as MDHEN and CDR2 as SYDVKM. The CDR3 is made up of 13 amino acids. Trimming took 9 bases from V and 4 from J; bases not matched to a gene: 8.

V and J are TRBV27 and TRBJ2-3, with 9 bases that match TRBD2. The CDR3 contains 15 residues. CDR1 is MNHEY and CDR2 is SMNVEV in the germline V gene (reference sequence). The ends lost 7 bases at V and 0 bases at J; junction bases unmatched: 5. The DNA for the CDR3 is TGTGCCAGCACGCTTACTAGCGGGAGCACAGATACGCAGTATTTT. It codes for CASTLTSGSTDTQYF.

The genes are TRBV19 and TRBJ2-3, with D possibly being TRBD1 (6 bases). Germline V gene data show CDR1 as LNHDA and CDR2 as SQIVND (reference sequence). V was cut by 7 bases and J by 3 bases, with 14 bases left in between. There are 14 residues in the CDR3. CDR3 coding DNA: TGTGCCAGTATCGGGCAGGGGTGGACAGATACGCAGTATTTT. This codes for CASIGQGWTDTQYF. The full variable domain, with the rest looked up from reference TRBV19 and TRBJ2-3, is DGGITQSPKYLFRKEGQNVTLSCEQNLNHDAMYWYRQDPGQGLRLIYYSQIVNDFQKGDIAEGYSVSREKKESFPLTVTSAQKNPTAFYLCASIGQGWTDTQYFGPGTRLTVL.

The chain employs TRBV15 and TRBJ1-5; 7 bases fit TRBD1. The CDR3 consists of 18 residues. Germline trimming cut 0 bases from V and 0 bases from J; bases unmatched to any gene: 8. Looked up from germline, CDR1 is LNHNV and CDR2 is YYDKDF (reference sequence). The CDR3 reads CATSRDLPRTGSNQPQHF. The CDR3 DNA reads TGTGCCACCAGCAGAGATTTACCTCGGACAGGTAGCAATCAGCCCCAGCATTTT.

This chain joins TRBV4-2 and TRBJ2-1; 11 bases align to TRBD2. This CDR3 spans 15 amino acids. CDR1 LGHNA and CDR2 YNFKEQ come from the germline V gene. V lost 1 base to trimming and J lost 7 bases; unmatched junction nucleotides: 3. CDR3 coding DNA: TGTGCCAGCAGCCAAGCTAGCGGGGGGTTGAATGAGCAGTTCTTC. As protein: CASSQASGGLNEQFF.

The chain combines TRBV4-1 with TRBJ2-1, with 11 positions matching TRBD2. The germline V gene encodes CDR1 MGHRA and CDR2 YSYEKL. V lost 5 bases and J lost 0; bases outside the gene matches: 3. The CDR3 has 16 amino acids. CDR3 nucleotide sequence: TGCGCCAGCAGCGATAGCGGGAGGGCCTCCTACAATGAGCAGTTCTTC. Its translation is CASSDSGRASYNEQFF.

The chain employs TRBV18 and TRBJ2-1, with D maybe TRBD1 (6 bases). The CDR3 has 15 residues. Deletions cut 6 bases from V and 5 bases from J, with 17 bases between. Germline lookup yields CDR1 KGHSH and CDR2 LQKENI. In DNA form, the CDR3 reads TGTGCCAGCTCCCCGACCCACAGGGCGCACAATGAGCAGTTCTTC. Translating gives CASSPTHRAHNEQFF.

V gene TRBV29-1 combines with J gene TRBJ1-1; 7 bases are shared with TRBD1. The CDR3 length is 16 residues. CDR1 is SQVTM and CDR2 is ANQGSEA in the germline V gene. V trimming: 7 bases; J trimming: 2 bases; junction bases outside the gene matches: 16. DNA of the CDR3: TGCAGCGCCCAAGGGTGGCGACAGGGCCCTAACACTGAAGCTTTCTTT. Encoded protein: CSAQGWRQGPNTEAFF.

The V call is TRBV6-1, the J call TRBJ2-1; possibly TRBD2 for D (6 bases). The CDR3 length is 16 residues. CDR1 MNHNS and CDR2 SASEGT come from the germline V gene. V lost 4 bases and J lost 0, with 13 bases in between. The chain's CDR3 is CASSGGDGSSYNEQFF. The CDR3 DNA sequence: TGTGCCAGCAGTGGAGGGGACGGGAGCTCCTACAATGAGCAGTTCTTC.

The V gene is TRBV5-1, the J gene TRBJ2-6; tentative D call: TRBD1 (5 bases). V was cut by 1 base and J by 2 bases, with 10 bases left in between. This CDR3 spans 16 amino acids. CDR1 and CDR2 (germline): SGHRS, YFSETQ. CDR3 region: CASSLSGAPGANVLTF. The CDR3 nucleotides read TGCGCCAGCAGCTTGTCTGGGGCGCCTGGGGCCAACGTCCTGACTTTC.

The rearrangement joins TRBV2 to TRBJ1-2, with D possibly TRBD1 on 5 matching bases. The ends were cut back, 0 bases at V and 4 bases at J, with 9 bases in the middle. Germline CDR1 reads SNHLY; CDR2 reads FYNNEI. This CDR3 contains 14 residues. The CDR3 reads CASSEAGVRYGYTF. CDR3 DNA sequence: TGTGCCAGCAGTGAAGCAGGGGTGCGCTATGGCTACACCTTC.

There are a few counts of this clone. The CDR3 coding sequence is TGTGCCAGCAGGAAGGGACAGAACACTGAAGCTTTCTTT. Its translation: CASRKGQNTEAFF. The chain uses TRBV3-1 (or the pseudogene TRBV3-2) and TRBJ1-1, with a tentative D call TRBD1 (6 bases). Per germline, CDR1 LGHDT and CDR2 YNNKEL (reference sequence). This CDR3 region has 13 residues. Trimming left V 6 bases short and J 1 base short, with 9 bases between.

This chain links TRBV27 with TRBJ1-5, with a possible D match to TRBD1 (6 bases). The CDR3 is 16 residues long. In germline, CDR1 is MNHEY, CDR2 SMNVEV (reference sequence). Between the trimmed V and J ends, which lost 4 bases and 2 bases, there was a span of 15 bases. CDR3 in amino acids: CASSSVQGVGNQPQHF. As DNA, the CDR3 is TGTGCCAGCAGTTCCGTACAGGGTGTCGGCAATCAGCCCCAGCATTTT.

The chain combines TRBV2 with TRBJ2-7, with D unclear. This CDR3 is built from 12 residues. From germline, CDR1 is SNHLY and CDR2 FYNNEI. V shed 5 bases and J shed 0 bases, with 5 bases lying between them. The CDR3 bases are TGTGCCAGCAGTACAGACTCCTACGAGCAGTACTTC. Protein product: CASSTDSYEQYF.

The chain combines TRBV28 with TRBJ2-7; 9 bases fit TRBD2. The germline gives CDR1 MDHEN, CDR2 SYDVKM. With V trimmed by 3 bases and J by 3 bases, 9 bases remained unmatched. This CDR3 region has 16 residues. The CDR3 loop reads CASSLREGLSYYEQYF. CDR3 nucleotides: TGTGCCAGCAGTTTGCGGGAGGGCCTAAGTTACTACGAGCAGTACTTC. The complete variable domain, with remaining parts taken from reference TRBV28 and TRBJ2-7, reads DVKVTQSSRYLVKRTGEKVFLECVQDMDHENMFWYRQDPGLGLRLIYFSYDVKMKEKGDIPEGYSVSREKKERFSLILESASTNQTSMYLCASSLREGLSYYEQYFGPGTRLTVT.

The rearrangement uses TRBV5-1 and TRBJ2-7; a weak D match, TRBD1 (5 bases). The CDR3 extends over 17 amino acids. Trimming stripped 0 bases from V and 3 bases from J, with 19 bases between. The germline CDR1 and CDR2 sequences are SGHRS and YFSETQ. The CDR3, as DNA: TGCGCCAGCAGCTTGGGTGTAGGGGTTCCGGATTTCTACGAGCAGTACTTC. The encoded protein is CASSLGVGVPDFYEQYF.

This chain uses TRBV5-1 with TRBJ2-5, with TRBD1 as a possible D gene (6 bases). This CDR3 is built from 14 residues. Per germline, CDR1 SGHRS and CDR2 YFSETQ. V lost 4 bases to trimming and J lost 3 bases, with 13 bases between them. CDR3 in DNA: TGCGCCAGCAGCAGAGGACAGTCCGAAGAGACCCAGTACTTC. This translates into CASSRGQSEETQYF.

The chain joins TRBV6-5 to TRBJ2-5; weak D call: TRBD1 (7 bases). This CDR3 contains 15 residues. V lost 7 bases, J lost 1 base, and 16 bases lay in between. The germline V gene encodes CDR1 MNHEY and CDR2 SVGAGI. CDR3: CASTGQGGPQETQYF. The CDR3 DNA is TGTGCCAGCACAGGGCAGGGGGGACCCCAAGAGACCCAGTACTTC.

This rearrangement joins TRBV7-2 to TRBJ1-1; TRBD1 agrees at 8 bases. V shed 4 bases, J shed 4 bases, and the junction held 5 bases outside the gene matches. The germline V gene encodes CDR1 SGHTA and CDR2 FQGNSA. CDR3 size: 14 residues. This CDR3 is CASSSQGALTEAFF. CDR3 DNA sequence: TGTGCCAGCAGCTCCCAGGGGGCTCTCACTGAAGCTTTCTTT.

This clone was seen once. The rearrangement links TRBV9 to TRBJ2-1; TRBD2 might be the D (5 bases). Trimming cost V 5 bases and J 2 bases, with 14 bases left between them. Germline CDR1 and CDR2: SGDLS and YYNGEE. The CDR3 loop spans 15 amino acids. CDR3 in amino acids: CASRGGPITYNEQFF. The CDR3 DNA is TGTGCCAGCAGAGGCGGGCCGATAACCTACAATGAGCAGTTCTTC.

The V and J genes are TRBV27 and TRBJ2-3; 10 positions agree with TRBD1. J gave up 7 bases and V 4 bases, and 11 bases lay outside the gene matches. The length of the CDR3 is 16 residues. CDR1 is MNHEY, CDR2 SMNVEV, per germline (reference sequence). CDR3 in amino acids: CASSSDRGPARNTQYF. The CDR3 nucleotides read TGTGCCAGCAGTTCAGACAGGGGGCCTGCCAGGAATACGCAGTATTTT.